The present T cell receptor (beta chain) was sequenced within a study of neurological immune-mediated disorders. Study-level information: Secondary progressive disease was present in 3, and relapsing-remitting disease in 31, of the roughly 34 multiple sclerosis patients.

The starting material, 2 million PBMCs stored at -80 C, gave rise to the unsorted libraries. CDR1 and CDR2 (germline): ENHRY, SYGVKD. The ends lost 2 bases at V and 8 bases at J; junction bases unmatched: 3. The CDR3 runs 14 residues. TCRdb processed the 5' RACE reads anew with MiXCR; each CDR3 protein has one entry. The top ten clones hold approximately 2.3% of a sample with about 46,000 distinct CDR3 sequences, roughly 2% of them seen once. This clonotype has at least ten counts. Sequenced: PBMCs. V gene TRBV10-3 combines with J gene TRBJ1-4; 9 bases map to TRBD1. This TCR was recovered from a woman aged 40-49 years with multiple sclerosis. DNA of the CDR3: TGTGCCATCAGTGAGATACAGGGGGCGGAAAAACTGTTTTTT. Translated: CAISEIQGAEKLFF.